The T cell receptor beta chain under discussion was sequenced for a study of T cells after yellow fever vaccination. This clonotype was seen a handful of times. No antigen is known for it. Study-wide results and caveats: Across the CD4 and CD8 compartments, a small share of clonotypes was present in both.

TCRdb itself ran the 5' RACE reads through MiXCR, one entry per CDR3 protein. The repertoire holds 450,000 to 650,000 distinct CDR3 sequences, around a fifth seen once, with roughly a sixth in the top ten. There are 13 residues in the CDR3. The V gene's germline CDR1 is DFQATT and CDR2 SNEGSKA (reference sequence). V was cut by 0 bases and J by 5 bases, with 8 bases left in between. This sample comprised PBMCs, obtained 21 days after the first yellow fever vaccination. The V and J genes are TRBV20-1 and TRBJ1-5; unclear D gene. This receptor was taken from a man aged 18-30 years who received the YFV17D yellow fever vaccine. The DNA for the CDR3 is TGCAGTGCTAGAGAACAAATTGATCAGCCCCAGCATTTT. Its protein product is CSAREQIDQPQHF.